This entry describes one T cell receptor (beta chain). Original processing notes: Reference gene primer amplification gave estimated nucleated cell counts. Profiling relied on immunoSEQ multiplex PCR, and the TCRdb table lists in-frame clones only, not all of them. V, J and clone size derive from that table, while D and trimming were established from the DNA sequence. Of approximately 75,000 clones in the sample, 65% to 90% are singletons; the top ten hold about a fifth. The entry originates in a study of blood T cell repertoires in COVID-19. Study context: Acute-phase and convalescent COVID-19 samples originated in the United States, Italy and Spain. PBMCs, B-cell-depleted T cells, or T cells provided the cDNA or gDNA that made up the material.

Looked up from germline, CDR1 is SGHTA and CDR2 is FQGNSA. V dropped 5 bases and J dropped 3; count of bases not matched to a gene: 7. The CDR3 extends over 15 amino acids. Sequencing input: peripheral blood. The clonotype comes from a woman aged 50 to 65 with acute or convalescent COVID-19. The rearrangement uses TRBV7-2 and TRBJ1-2; 9 bases line up with TRBD1. CDR3 amino acids: CASSTGQGGDYGYTF. Here the CDR3 DNA reads TGTGCCAGCAGCACGGGACAGGGTGGTGACTATGGCTACACCTTC.